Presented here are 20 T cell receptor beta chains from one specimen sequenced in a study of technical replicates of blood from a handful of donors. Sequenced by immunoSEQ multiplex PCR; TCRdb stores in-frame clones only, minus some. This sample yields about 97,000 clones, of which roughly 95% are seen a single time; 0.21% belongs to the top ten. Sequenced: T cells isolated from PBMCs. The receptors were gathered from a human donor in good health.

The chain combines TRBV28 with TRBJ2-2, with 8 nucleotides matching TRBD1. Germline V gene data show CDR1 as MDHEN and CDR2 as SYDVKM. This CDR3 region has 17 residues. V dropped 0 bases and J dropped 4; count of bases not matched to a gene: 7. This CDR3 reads CASSLWADRVSTGELFF. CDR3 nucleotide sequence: TGTGCCAGCAGTTTATGGGCGGACAGGGTGAGCACCGGGGAGCTGTTTTTT.

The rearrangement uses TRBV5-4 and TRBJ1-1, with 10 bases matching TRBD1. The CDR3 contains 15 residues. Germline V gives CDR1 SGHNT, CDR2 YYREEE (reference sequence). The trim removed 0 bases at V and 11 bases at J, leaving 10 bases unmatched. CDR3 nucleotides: TGTGCCAGCAGCTTGGGCCAGACAGGGGGCCTTGGGGCTTTCTTT. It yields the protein CASSLGQTGGLGAFF.

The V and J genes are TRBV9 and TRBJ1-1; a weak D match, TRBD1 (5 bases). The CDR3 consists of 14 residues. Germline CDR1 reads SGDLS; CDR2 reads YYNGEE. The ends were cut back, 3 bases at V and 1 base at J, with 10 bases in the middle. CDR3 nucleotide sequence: TGTGCCAGCAGCGCGACAGCGACGAACACTGAAGCTTTCTTT. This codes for CASSATATNTEAFF.

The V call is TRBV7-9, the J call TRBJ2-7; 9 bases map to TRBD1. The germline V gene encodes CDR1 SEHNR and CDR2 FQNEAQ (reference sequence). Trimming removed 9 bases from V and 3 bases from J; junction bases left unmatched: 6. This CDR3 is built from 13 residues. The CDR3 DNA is TGTGCCAGTATACAGGGGGCAGGCTACGAGCAGTACTTC. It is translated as CASIQGAGYEQYF. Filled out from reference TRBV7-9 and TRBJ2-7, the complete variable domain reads DTGVSQNPRHKITKRGQNVTFRCDPISEHNRLYWYRQTLGQGPEFLTYFQNEAQLEKSRLLSDRFSAERPKGSFSTLEIQRTEQGDSAMYLCASIQGAGYEQYFGPGTRLTVT.

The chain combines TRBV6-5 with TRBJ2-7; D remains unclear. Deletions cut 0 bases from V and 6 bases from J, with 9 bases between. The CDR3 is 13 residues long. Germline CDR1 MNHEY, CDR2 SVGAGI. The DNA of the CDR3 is TGTGCCAGCAGTTACTCCGCGGCCGGCGAGCAGTACTTC. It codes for CASSYSAAGEQYF.

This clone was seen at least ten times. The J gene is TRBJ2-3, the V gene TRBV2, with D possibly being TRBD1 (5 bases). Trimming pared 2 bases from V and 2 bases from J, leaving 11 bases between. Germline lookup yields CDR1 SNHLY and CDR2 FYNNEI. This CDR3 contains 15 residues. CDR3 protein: CASSETGIDTDTQYF. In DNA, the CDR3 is TGTGCCAGCAGTGAAACAGGCATCGACACAGATACGCAGTATTTT. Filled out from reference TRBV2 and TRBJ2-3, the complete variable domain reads EPEVTQTPSHQVTQMGQEVILRCVPISNHLYFYWYRQILGQKVEFLVSFYNNEISEKSEIFDDQFSVERPDGSNFTLKIRSTKLEDSAMYFCASSETGIDTDTQYFGPGTRLTVL.

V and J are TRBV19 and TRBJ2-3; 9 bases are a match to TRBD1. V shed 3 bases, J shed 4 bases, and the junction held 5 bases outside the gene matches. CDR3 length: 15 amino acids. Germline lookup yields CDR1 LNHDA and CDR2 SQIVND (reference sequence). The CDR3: CASSITGGLADTQYF. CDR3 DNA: TGTGCCAGTAGTATTACAGGGGGCCTCGCAGATACGCAGTATTTT. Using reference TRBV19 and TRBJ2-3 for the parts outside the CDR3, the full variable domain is DGGITQSPKYLFRKEGQNVTLSCEQNLNHDAMYWYRQDPGQGLRLIYYSQIVNDFQKGDIAEGYSVSREKKESFPLTVTSAQKNPTAFYLCASSITGGLADTQYFGPGTRLTVL.

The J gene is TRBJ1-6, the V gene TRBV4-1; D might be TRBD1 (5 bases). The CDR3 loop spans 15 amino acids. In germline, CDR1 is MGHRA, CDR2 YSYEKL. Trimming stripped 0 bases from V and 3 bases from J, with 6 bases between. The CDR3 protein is CASSQEGHYNSPLHF. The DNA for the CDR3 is TGCGCCAGCAGCCAAGAGGGGCACTATAATTCACCCCTCCACTTT.

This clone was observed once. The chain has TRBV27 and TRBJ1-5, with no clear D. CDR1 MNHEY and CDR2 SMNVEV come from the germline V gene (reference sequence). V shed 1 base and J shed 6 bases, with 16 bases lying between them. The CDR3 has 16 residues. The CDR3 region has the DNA TGTGCCAGCAGTTTATTCGGGGTGGATGTAGGTCAGCCCCAGCATTTT. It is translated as CASSLFGVDVGQPQHF.

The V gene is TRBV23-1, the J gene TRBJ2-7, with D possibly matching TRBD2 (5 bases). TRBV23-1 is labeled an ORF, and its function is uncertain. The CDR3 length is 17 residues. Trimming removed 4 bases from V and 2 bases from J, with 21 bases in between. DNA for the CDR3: TGCGCCAGCAGTCTCCAACTAGATCAGTGGTATACCTACGAGCAGTACTTC. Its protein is CASSLQLDQWYTYEQYF.

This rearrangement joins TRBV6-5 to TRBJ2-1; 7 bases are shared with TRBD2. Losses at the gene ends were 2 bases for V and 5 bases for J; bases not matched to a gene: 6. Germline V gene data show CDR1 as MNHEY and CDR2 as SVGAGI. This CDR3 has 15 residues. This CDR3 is CASSYSGRGNNEQFF. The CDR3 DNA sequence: TGTGCCAGCAGTTACAGTGGGAGGGGAAACAATGAGCAGTTCTTC.

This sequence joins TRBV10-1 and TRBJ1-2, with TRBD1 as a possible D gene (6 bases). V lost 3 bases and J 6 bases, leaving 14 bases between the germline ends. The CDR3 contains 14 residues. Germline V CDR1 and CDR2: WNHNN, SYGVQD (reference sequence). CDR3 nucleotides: TGCGCCAGCAGTGATGACCGAAACAGGGATGGCTACACCTTC. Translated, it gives CASSDDRNRDGYTF.

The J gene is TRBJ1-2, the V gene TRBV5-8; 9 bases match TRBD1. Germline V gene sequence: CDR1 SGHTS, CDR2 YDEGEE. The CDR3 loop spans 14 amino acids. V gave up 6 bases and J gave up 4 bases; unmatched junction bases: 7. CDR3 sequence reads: CASNRGQGSYGYTF. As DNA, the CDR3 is TGTGCCAGCAACCGGGGACAGGGAAGCTATGGCTACACCTTC.

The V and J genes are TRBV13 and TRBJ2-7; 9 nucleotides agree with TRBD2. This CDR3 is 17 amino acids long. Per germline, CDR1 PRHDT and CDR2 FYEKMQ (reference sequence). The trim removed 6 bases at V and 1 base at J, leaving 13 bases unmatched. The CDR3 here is CASRRTSGGLGSYEQYF. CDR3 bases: TGTGCCAGCAGACGCACCAGCGGGGGGCTAGGATCCTACGAGCAGTACTTC.

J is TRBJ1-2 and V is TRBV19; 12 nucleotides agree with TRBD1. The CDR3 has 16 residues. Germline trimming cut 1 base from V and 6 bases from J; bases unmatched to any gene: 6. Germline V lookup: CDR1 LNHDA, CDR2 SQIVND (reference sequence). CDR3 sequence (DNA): TGTGCCAGTAGTATAGGGGCCGGGACAGGGGGCCATGGCTACACCTTC. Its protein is CASSIGAGTGGHGYTF.

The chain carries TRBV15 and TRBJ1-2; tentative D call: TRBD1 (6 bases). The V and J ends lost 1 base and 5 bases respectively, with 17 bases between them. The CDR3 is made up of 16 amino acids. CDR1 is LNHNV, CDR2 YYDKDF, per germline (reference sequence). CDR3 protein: CATSRARGTWGYGYTF. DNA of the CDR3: TGTGCCACCAGCAGAGCCCGAGGGACATGGGGTTATGGCTACACCTTC.

The CDR3 nucleotides read TGTGCCAGCTACACGATGGGTGGGGGGTCGGCCGGGGAGCTGTTTTTT. Protein sequence: CASYTMGGGSAGELFF. This chain uses TRBV28 with TRBJ2-2, with D tentatively TRBD2 (6 bases). The CDR3 is made up of 16 amino acids. CDR1 is MDHEN, CDR2 SYDVKM, per germline. V dropped 8 bases and J dropped 6 bases, with 22 bases sitting between them.

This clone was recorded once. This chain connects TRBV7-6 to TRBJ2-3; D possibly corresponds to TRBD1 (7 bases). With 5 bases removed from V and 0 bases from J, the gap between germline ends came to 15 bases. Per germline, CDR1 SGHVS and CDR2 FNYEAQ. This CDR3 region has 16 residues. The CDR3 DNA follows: TGTGCCAGCAGCCCCCGCAGGGGGGTGAGCACAGATACGCAGTATTTT. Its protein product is CASSPRRGVSTDTQYF.

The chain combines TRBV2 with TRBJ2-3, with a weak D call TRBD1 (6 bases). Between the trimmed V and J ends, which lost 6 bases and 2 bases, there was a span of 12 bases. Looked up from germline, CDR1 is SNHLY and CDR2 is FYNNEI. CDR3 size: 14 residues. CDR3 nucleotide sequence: TGTGCCAGCAGGGCCGGACAGCTCACAGATACGCAGTATTTT. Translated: CASRAGQLTDTQYF.

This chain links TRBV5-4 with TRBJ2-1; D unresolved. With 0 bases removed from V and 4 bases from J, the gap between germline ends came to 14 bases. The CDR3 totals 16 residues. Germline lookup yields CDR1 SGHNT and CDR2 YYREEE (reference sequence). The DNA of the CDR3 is TGTGCCAGCAGCTTGGACCCCGGGTCTATTTACAATGAGCAGTTCTTC. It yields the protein CASSLDPGSIYNEQFF.